A single sample gave rise to the 29 T cell receptor beta chains below, sequenced in a study of blood T cells in healthy people across ages. The authors ran a second PCR of roughly 6 to 12 cycles using a sample-barcoded 5' primer and a J-beta primer mix. TCRdb passed the 5' RACE reads through MiXCR, listing each CDR3 protein once. The repertoire consists of around 1,700,000 distinct CDR3 sequences, with approximately 28% occurring once and the leading ten covering around 7.7%. Sequencing was carried out using blood. The receptor source for this set is a woman between 25 and 40 years old in good health.

V is TRBV7-9 and J is TRBJ2-1, with TRBD2 matching over 8 bases. The germline V gene has CDR1 SEHNR and CDR2 FQNEAQ (reference sequence). There are 13 residues in the CDR3. V shed 10 bases and J 8 bases; nucleotides not matched to a gene: 10. CDR3 coding DNA: TGTGCCACCGGATCCGGGAGGGGGTATGAGCAGTTCTTC. Translation gives CATGSGRGYEQFF.

The chain employs TRBV6-2 or TRBV6-3 and TRBJ1-5, with a weak D call TRBD1 (6 bases). The CDR3 is 14 residues long. The V gene lost 8 bases and the J gene lost 4 bases, with 15 bases spanning the gap. In germline, CDR1 is MNHEY, CDR2 SVGEGT. The DNA of the CDR3 is TGTGCCAGCGGACTGACAGGTAGTAATCAGCCCCAGCATTTT. It encodes CASGLTGSNQPQHF.

Comments on this clonotype: This may arise from a read error, as a much more abundant clone is one base away. This chain links TRBV7-9 with TRBJ2-3, with TRBD1 matching over 7 bases. The CDR3 has 19 amino acids. Germline V lookup: CDR1 SEHNR, CDR2 FQNEAQ (reference sequence). The CDR3 reads CASSLDLPRQGEYTDAQYF. The CDR3 DNA follows: TGTGCCAGCAGCTTAGATCTACCCCGACAGGGAGAATACACAGATGCGCAGTATTTT.

About this clonotype itself: One end of the junction varies from germline; a read error may be responsible. The chain recombines TRBV12-3 or TRBV12-4 with TRBJ2-5, with D unresolved. This CDR3 comprises 12 residues. For the CDR3, the DNA is TGTGCCCGCAGTTTCTCGGAGTCTGAGCAGTACTTC. This sequence encodes CARSFSESEQYF.

This clonotype has a handful of counts. J is TRBJ2-1 and V is TRBV11-2; 10 bases align to TRBD2. V lost 3 bases and J lost 9; bases outside the gene matches: 5. CDR1 and CDR2 (germline): SGHAT, FQNNGV. The CDR3 loop spans 14 amino acids. The CDR3 DNA reads as TGTGCCAGCAGCTTTTCTAGCGGGAGTCTTGAGCAGTTCTTC. The encoded protein is CASSFSSGSLEQFF.

The table lists this clonotype with a few counts. V usage is TRBV11-2 and J usage is TRBJ2-7; D ambiguous. Per germline, CDR1 SGHAT and CDR2 FQNNGV. The CDR3 has 15 residues. V dropped 5 bases and J dropped 1 base, with 15 bases sitting between them. The CDR3 spells CASSPIGPSSYEQYF. The DNA of the CDR3 is TGTGCCAGCAGCCCGATCGGTCCCTCTTCCTACGAGCAGTACTTC.

The table lists this clonotype with many counts. The chain uses TRBV7-2 and TRBJ2-7, with TRBD2 matching over 7 bases. Looked up from germline, CDR1 is SGHTA and CDR2 is FQGNSA. There are 14 residues in the CDR3. V gave up 5 bases and J gave up 2 bases; unmatched junction bases: 6. DNA of the CDR3: TGTGCCAGCAGCCCCCAAGCGGGACCCTACGAGCAGTACTTC. It translates to CASSPQAGPYEQYF.

Comments on this clonotype: One end of the junction fails to match germline, which may point to a read error. V and J are TRBV5-1 and TRBJ1-2; maybe TRBD1 (6 bases). CDR3 size: 15 residues. Per germline, CDR1 SGHRS and CDR2 YFSETQ. CDR3 nucleotide sequence: TGCGTCAGCAGCTTGGAGAGGGCAGGGGCATCCGGCTACACCTTC. It codes for CVSSLERAGASGYTF.

In its sample, this clonotype was seen a few times. A much bigger clone sits one base away, suggesting this may be a read error. The V gene is TRBV29-1, the J gene TRBJ2-7; maybe TRBD1 (5 bases). The V end was cut by 7 bases, the J end by 3 bases, with 13 bases between. This CDR3 is 12 amino acids long. The germline V gene has CDR1 SQVTM and CDR2 ANQGSEA. The CDR3 reads CSGSTEGYEQYF. CDR3 nucleotides: TGCAGCGGTTCGACAGAAGGCTACGAGCAGTACTTC.

The chain recombines TRBV20-1 with TRBJ2-4; 12 nucleotides agree with TRBD2. The J call is doubtful: the DNA matches TRBJ2-7 better. The CDR3 is 14 amino acids. CDR1 and CDR2 (germline): DFQATT, SNEGSKA (reference sequence). The CDR3 bases are TGCAGTGCTACCGCGGGACTAGCGGGTTACGAGCAGTACTTC. Translation gives CSATAGLAGYEQYF.

This clonotype was seen at least ten times. The CDR3 region is CAISETGTGTYEQYF. The CDR3 nucleotides read TGTGCCATCAGTGAAACCGGGACAGGGACCTACGAGCAGTACTTC. The J gene is TRBJ2-7, the V gene TRBV10-3; TRBD1 agrees at 9 bases. Germline V gives CDR1 ENHRY, CDR2 SYGVKD. V dropped 3 bases and J dropped 2; count of bases not matched to a gene: 5. There are 15 residues in the CDR3.

A few counts support this clonotype. This sequence joins TRBV7-9 and TRBJ1-2; possibly TRBD1 for D (6 bases). The CDR3 loop spans 15 amino acids. CDR1 is SEHNR and CDR2 is FQNEAQ in the germline V gene (reference sequence). The germline V and J ends were trimmed by 2 bases and 6 bases, with 16 bases remaining between them. The CDR3 DNA is TGTGCCAGCAGCTTAACTGGGGGGACAAGTGATGGCTACACCTTC. Translating gives CASSLTGGTSDGYTF.

The V call is TRBV12-3 or TRBV12-4, the J call TRBJ2-3, with TRBD2 matching over 11 bases. The CDR3 has 15 amino acids. With 6 bases clipped from V and 4 bases from J, the junction kept 6 bases outside the gene matches. CDR3 sequence reads: CASSLGLAAADTQYF. The CDR3 bases are TGTGCCAGCAGCTTGGGACTAGCGGCGGCAGATACGCAGTATTTT.

The table lists this clonotype with a few counts. The chain recombines TRBV27 with TRBJ2-1, with TRBD1 identical over 7 bases. The CDR3 loop spans 14 amino acids. With V trimmed by 6 bases and J by 13 bases, 15 bases remained unmatched. Per the germline V gene, CDR1 is MNHEY and CDR2 is SMNVEV (reference sequence). The CDR3 DNA sequence: TGTGCCAGCAGGTGGGGACAGCAAGAGGGTGATCAGTTCTTC. Protein sequence: CASRWGQQEGDQFF.

The rearrangement uses TRBV12-3 or TRBV12-4 and TRBJ2-7; TRBD2 might be the D (5 bases). The CDR3 runs 12 residues. Between the trimmed V and J ends, which lost 5 bases and 7 bases, there was a span of 12 bases. CDR3 nucleotide sequence: TGTGCCAGCAGTCCGCGGGCGGAGGAGCAGTACTTC. Encoded protein: CASSPRAEEQYF.

At least ten counts were recorded for this clonotype. The V call is TRBV3-1, the J call TRBJ2-7; D may be TRBD2 (5 bases). Trimming removed 5 bases at V and 5 bases at J, with 16 bases between. Germline assignment: CDR1 LGHDT and CDR2 YNNKEL (reference sequence). CDR3 length: 14 residues. CDR3 loop: CASSSRGLGNEQYF. CDR3 coding DNA: TGTGCCAGCAGCTCGAGAGGGCTAGGGAACGAGCAGTACTTC.

This clonotype was observed a handful of times. The chain has TRBV2 and TRBJ2-3; no definite D call. Trimming left V 0 bases short and J 5 bases short, with 12 bases between. The germline V gene has CDR1 SNHLY and CDR2 FYNNEI. The length of the CDR3 is 15 residues. In nucleotides, the CDR3 is TGTGCCAGCAGTGAAGCGCTCAGGCGGCGAGATACGCAGTATTTT. Protein product: CASSEALRRRDTQYF. Combining the CDR3 with reference TRBV2 and TRBJ2-3 gives the whole variable domain EPEVTQTPSHQVTQMGQEVILRCVPISNHLYFYWYRQILGQKVEFLVSFYNNEISEKSEIFDDQFSVERPDGSNFTLKIRSTKLEDSAMYFCASSEALRRRDTQYFGPGTRLTVL.

This clonotype came up a few times. The V call is TRBV7-9, the J call TRBJ2-7, with TRBD1 matching 10 bases. This CDR3 is built from 15 residues. Germline assignment: CDR1 SEHNR and CDR2 FQNEAQ (reference sequence). J lost 3 bases, V lost 5 bases, and 7 bases had no gene match. CDR3 loop: CASSRTGQGYYEQYF. The DNA for the CDR3 is TGTGCCAGCAGCCGAACGGGACAGGGGTACTACGAGCAGTACTTC.

The chain recombines TRBV3-1 with TRBJ2-1; D ambiguous. Germline values: CDR1 LGHDT, CDR2 YNNKEL (reference sequence). Between the trimmed V and J ends, which lost 1 base and 10 bases, there was a span of 11 bases. The CDR3 runs to 13 residues. Written as DNA, the CDR3 is TGTGCCAGCAGCCAAGGGACGCTGGGAGAGCAGTTCTTC. This codes for CASSQGTLGEQFF.

The chain joins TRBV2 to TRBJ2-1, with 9 bases fitting TRBD2. The germline V gene has CDR1 SNHLY and CDR2 FYNNEI. Trimming cost V 9 bases and J 8 bases; bases outside gene matches: 14. There are 15 residues in the CDR3. The CDR3 DNA reads TGTGCCAGTACTAAGAAGGGCGGGGGGGCCGATGAGCAGTTCTTC. This codes for CASTKKGGGADEQFF. Full variable domain (outside the CDR3, taken from reference TRBV2 and TRBJ2-1): EPEVTQTPSHQVTQMGQEVILRCVPISNHLYFYWYRQILGQKVEFLVSFYNNEISEKSEIFDDQFSVERPDGSNFTLKIRSTKLEDSAMYFCASTKKGGGADEQFFGPGTRLTVL.

This clonotype was seen a few times. The J gene is TRBJ2-1, the V gene TRBV20-1; maybe TRBD1 (6 bases). Germline assignment: CDR1 DFQATT and CDR2 SNEGSKA (reference sequence). V lost 1 base and J 4 bases, leaving 17 bases between the germline ends. CDR3 length equals 16 residues. The CDR3 spells CSARVAGTPKYNEQFF. The CDR3 DNA follows: TGCAGTGCTAGAGTTGCCGGGACACCAAAGTACAATGAGCAGTTCTTC.

The chain links TRBV28 to TRBJ1-5, with D unresolved. Germline V gives CDR1 MDHEN, CDR2 SYDVKM. The V gene lost 2 bases and the J gene lost 2 bases, with 19 bases spanning the gap. This CDR3 spans 18 amino acids. The CDR3 DNA sequence: TGTGCCAGCAGTTTAGCCTCGGGATATCTATTGGGCAATCAGCCCCAGCATTTT. This translates into CASSLASGYLLGNQPQHF.

This clonotype has a handful of counts. The rearrangement links TRBV7-2 to TRBJ1-6; no reliable D call. The germline V gene encodes CDR1 SGHTA and CDR2 FQGNSA. V dropped 1 base and J dropped 8 bases, with 9 bases sitting between them. The CDR3 length is 14 residues. The CDR3 DNA follows: TGTGCCAGCAGCTTAGACGGCGGGCATTCACCCCTCCACTTT. Its protein is CASSLDGGHSPLHF.

This clonotype was detected a few times. This chain joins TRBV7-2 and TRBJ2-7, with TRBD2 identical over 10 bases. Germline trimming cut 6 bases from V and 3 bases from J; bases unmatched to any gene: 8. The CDR3 length is 15 residues. CDR1 is SGHTA, CDR2 FQGNSA, per germline. The CDR3 sequence: CASRSPGLAFYEQYF. CDR3 nucleotides: TGTGCCAGCAGGAGTCCGGGACTAGCGTTCTACGAGCAGTACTTC.

A remark on this clonotype: One end of the junction is discordant with germline, which a read error may explain. The rearrangement joins TRBV19 to TRBJ2-7, with 8 nucleotides matching TRBD2. Germline CDR1 LNHDA, CDR2 SQIVND (reference sequence). The CDR3 sequence is 13 residues long. DNA for the CDR3: TGTGCCAGTAGCGGGAGGGTGTCCTGCGAGCAGTACTTC. Amino acid sequence: CASSGRVSCEQYF. Drawing the rest from reference TRBV19 and TRBJ2-7, the complete variable domain is DGGITQSPKYLFRKEGQNVTLSCEQNLNHDAMYWYRQDPGQGLRLIYYSQIVNDFQKGDIAEGYSVSREKKESFPLTVTSAQKNPTAFYLCASSGRVSCEQYFGPGTRLTVT.

This clonotype was observed a handful of times. This chain uses TRBV15 with TRBJ1-6, with 10 bases that match TRBD1. After removal of 8 bases from V and 9 bases from J, the junction contained 13 bases not matched to a gene. The CDR3 loop spans 16 amino acids. Germline CDR1 is LNHNV and CDR2 is YYDKDF (reference sequence). The CDR3 loop reads CATRRQGASPGSPLHF. CDR3 coding DNA: TGTGCCACCCGAAGACAGGGGGCCTCCCCGGGTTCACCCCTCCACTTT.

There are many counts of this clonotype. The chain uses TRBV11-1 and TRBJ2-1, with D hard to call. Trimming shortened V by 6 bases and J by 6 bases, and 9 bases separated the two germline ends. CDR3 size: 12 residues. Germline lookup yields CDR1 SGHAT and CDR2 FQDESV (reference sequence). The CDR3 protein is CASRYRPNEQFF. CDR3 in DNA: TGTGCCAGCAGGTACCGTCCCAATGAGCAGTTCTTC.

The chain couples TRBV14 to TRBJ2-4, with 7 bases identical to TRBD1. The J call may not be correct, given that the DNA end is closer to TRBJ2-7. The CDR3 contains 15 residues. Germline V gene lookup returns CDR1 SGHDN and CDR2 FVKESK. In DNA, the CDR3 is TGTGCCAGCAGCCAGGAAGACAGGGCGTCCTACGAGCAGTACTTC. Its translation is CASSQEDRASYEQYF.

This clonotype was counted a few times. The rearrangement uses TRBV12-3 or TRBV12-4 and TRBJ1-5; D not resolved. Trimming took 5 bases from V and 7 from J, leaving 15 bases between them. This CDR3 is 14 amino acids long. CDR3 residues: CASSHMAGGQPQHF. CDR3 nucleotide sequence: TGTGCCAGCAGTCACATGGCAGGTGGCCAGCCCCAGCATTTT.